The 9 T cell receptor beta chains below all came from one sample that was sequenced in a study of blood T cell repertoires in COVID-19. Profiled with immunoSEQ multiplex PCR; TCRdb holds only in-frame clones, not every one. The repertoire consists of about 180,000 clones, with more than 70% occurring once and the leading ten covering roughly 2.5%. The sample comprised peripheral blood. The receptors come from a man in his forties with active or convalescent COVID-19.

This clone was observed once. The V call is TRBV7-9, the J call TRBJ1-1, with 7 bases aligning to TRBD1. The CDR3 contains 14 residues. V gave up 4 bases and J gave up 1 base; unmatched junction bases: 3. Germline assignment: CDR1 SEHNR and CDR2 FQNEAQ (reference sequence). As DNA, the CDR3 is TGTGCCAGCAGCTCGCAGGGGGGGAACACTGAAGCTTTCTTT. The encoded protein is CASSSQGGNTEAFF. The entire variable domain, with the rest obtained from reference TRBV7-9 and TRBJ1-1, is as follows: DTGVSQNPRHKITKRGQNVTFRCDPISEHNRLYWYRQTLGQGPEFLTYFQNEAQLEKSRLLSDRFSAERPKGSFSTLEIQRTEQGDSAMYLCASSSQGGNTEAFFGQGTRLTVV.

V gene TRBV30 combines with J gene TRBJ1-2; D remains unclear. Germline CDR1 GTSNPN, CDR2 SVGIG (reference sequence). The ends were cut back, 0 bases at V and 8 bases at J, with 31 bases in the middle. The CDR3 totals 19 residues. CDR3 nucleotides: TGTGCCTGGAGTGTACGAGGCAGGTATGGCCGCGAGGGTTTCGAGGGCTACACCTTC. It codes for CAWSVRGRYGREGFEGYTF.

This chain joins TRBV9 and TRBJ2-7; 9 bases are shared with TRBD2. This CDR3 spans 14 amino acids. CDR1 and CDR2 from the germline V gene are SGDLS and YYNGEE. Trimming cost V 3 bases and J 3 bases; bases outside gene matches: 4. The CDR3 protein is CASSGGLASYEQYF. DNA for the CDR3: TGTGCCAGCAGCGGAGGACTAGCGAGCTACGAGCAGTACTTC.

This chain connects TRBV6-5 to TRBJ2-3, with D uncertain. V was clipped by 0 bases and J by 5 bases, with 6 bases between them. The CDR3 length is 13 residues. CDR1 and CDR2 (germline): MNHEY, SVGAGI. The CDR3 spells CASSYSRGDTQYF. The CDR3 coding sequence is TGTGCCAGCAGTTACTCGCGAGGAGATACGCAGTATTTT.

V usage is TRBV9 and J usage is TRBJ1-1; maybe TRBD1 (6 bases). This CDR3 contains 14 residues. CDR1 and CDR2 (germline): SGDLS, YYNGEE. The germline V and J ends were trimmed by 4 bases and 8 bases, with 18 bases remaining between them. CDR3: CASSPTGQNGEAFF. The CDR3 DNA reads TGTGCCAGCAGCCCCACAGGACAGAACGGCGAAGCTTTCTTT.

The rearrangement joins TRBV7-9 to TRBJ1-4; D remains ambiguous. V lost 1 base and J lost 0, with 12 bases in between. Germline V lookup: CDR1 SEHNR, CDR2 FQNEAQ (reference sequence). The CDR3 sequence is 17 residues long. CDR3: CASSLVEWSATNEKLFF. DNA for the CDR3: TGTGCCAGCAGCTTAGTGGAGTGGTCAGCAACTAATGAAAAACTGTTTTTT.

The V gene is TRBV7-8, the J gene TRBJ1-3; 7 bases agree with TRBD1. CDR3 length equals 14 residues. J was trimmed by 2 bases and V by 5 bases; bases with no gene match: 3. CDR1 SGHVS and CDR2 FQNEAQ come from the germline V gene. The CDR3 DNA reads TGTGCCAGCAGCAGACAGGGTCCTGGAAACACCATATATTTT. This gives the protein CASSRQGPGNTIYF.

The gene calls are TRBV18 and TRBJ2-3; 9 bases match TRBD2. The trim removed 1 base at V and 6 bases at J, leaving 2 bases unmatched. CDR1 and CDR2 from the germline V gene are KGHSH and LQKENI. This CDR3 contains 14 residues. CDR3 sequence (DNA): TGTGCCAGCTCACCACTCGGGACTAGCGATACGCAGTATTTT. Translating it yields CASSPLGTSDTQYF.

V usage is TRBV19 and J usage is TRBJ1-4; no definite D call. Germline V gene lookup returns CDR1 LNHDA and CDR2 SQIVND (reference sequence). The V gene lost 5 bases and the J gene lost 5 bases, with 9 bases spanning the gap. The CDR3 runs 13 residues. DNA for the CDR3: TGTGCCAGTAGTGTAGCCTTCAATGAAAAACTGTTTTTT. Translation gives CASSVAFNEKLFF.